A single sample gave rise to the 22 T cell receptor beta chains below, sequenced in a study of shared clonotypes between healthy human individuals. The assay was immunoSEQ multiplex PCR, and TCRdb's table has in-frame clones only and misses some. Of 2.3 million or so clones in the sample, just over 90% were seen once. The material sequenced was naive CD4+ T cells from PBMCs. Indicated subset: CD45RA+ positively selected. The receptors shown here come from a man younger than 35 in good health. Some clones in this sample may be carry-over from other donors' samples.

The chain carries TRBV6-5 and TRBJ2-7, with 9 nucleotides matching TRBD1. After removal of 5 bases from V and 6 bases from J, the junction contained 11 bases not matched to a gene. Germline V gene data show CDR1 as MNHEY and CDR2 as SVGAGI. The CDR3 contains 15 residues. The CDR3 DNA reads TGTGCCAGCAGTATTAACAGGGGGCGAGACGGCGAGCAGTACTTC. This sequence encodes CASSINRGRDGEQYF.

The chain has TRBV7-2 and TRBJ2-1; the D is unclear. The CDR3 sequence is 15 residues long. V lost 4 bases and J 0 bases, leaving 10 bases between the germline ends. CDR1 is SGHTA and CDR2 is FQGNSA in the germline V gene. The CDR3 here is CASSYSAYSYNEQFF. The CDR3 bases are TGTGCCAGCAGCTACAGCGCCTACTCCTACAATGAGCAGTTCTTC.

V usage is TRBV6-5 and J usage is TRBJ2-1, with 8 bases identical to TRBD1. With 6 bases clipped from V and 10 bases from J, the junction kept 14 bases outside the gene matches. Per the germline V gene, CDR1 is MNHEY and CDR2 is SVGAGI. This CDR3 spans 15 amino acids. In DNA, the CDR3 is TGTGCCAGCAGACCCGGACAGGGCCCGAAAGGAGAGCAGTTCTTC. As protein: CASRPGQGPKGEQFF.

About this clone: The sample has other DNA sequences that encode this CDR3 too. This sequence joins TRBV19 and TRBJ2-7; D gene unclear. CDR3 length: 14 residues. CDR1 is LNHDA, CDR2 SQIVND, per germline (reference sequence). The V and J ends lost 4 bases and 0 bases respectively, with 10 bases between them. For the CDR3, the DNA is TGTGCCAGTAGTAGGCAGAAGAGCTCCTACGAGCAGTACTTC. Its protein is CASSRQKSSYEQYF.

The chain is built from TRBV5-1 and TRBJ2-2; no clear D. Trimming left V 4 bases short and J 0 bases short, with 10 bases between. CDR3 length: 15 residues. CDR1 and CDR2 (germline): SGHRS, YFSETQ. CDR3 DNA: TGCGCCAGCAGCCAAATCGGACCGAACACCGGGGAGCTGTTTTTT. It is translated as CASSQIGPNTGELFF. Full variable domain (rest looked up from reference TRBV5-1 and TRBJ2-2): KAGVTQTPRYLIKTRGQQVTLSCSPISGHRSVSWYQQTPGQGLQFLFEYFSETQRNKGNFPGRFSGRQFSNSRSEMNVSTLELGDSALYLCASSQIGPNTGELFFGEGSRLTVL.

The chain combines TRBV7-6 with TRBJ1-5; possibly TRBD1 for D (5 bases). There are 15 residues in the CDR3. The germline CDR1 and CDR2 sequences are SGHVS and FNYEAQ. Between the trimmed V and J ends, which lost 5 bases and 3 bases, there was a span of 14 bases. In DNA, the CDR3 is TGTGCCAGCAGCCCGTTCTACGGACACAATCAGCCCCAGCATTTT. Its translation is CASSPFYGHNQPQHF.

CDR3 region: CASSFERTSGRAHNEQFF. The CDR3 DNA reads TGTGCCAGCAGTTTCGAAAGGACTAGCGGGAGGGCACACAATGAGCAGTTCTTC. The chain uses TRBV27 and TRBJ2-1; the match to TRBD2 covers 15 bases. The CDR3 sequence is 18 residues long. CDR1 and CDR2 from the germline V gene are MNHEY and SMNVEV (reference sequence). V shed 3 bases and J 5 bases; nucleotides not matched to a gene: 8.

This clone was recorded many times. The V call is TRBV5-1, the J call TRBJ2-5; D possibly corresponds to TRBD2 (5 bases). From germline, CDR1 is SGHRS and CDR2 YFSETQ. V dropped 0 bases and J dropped 4 bases, with 16 bases sitting between them. The CDR3 extends over 16 amino acids. The CDR3 is CASSLGGSSISETQYF. CDR3 coding DNA: TGCGCCAGCAGCTTGGGGGGATCTAGCATTTCAGAGACCCAGTACTTC.

The gene calls are TRBV19 and TRBJ1-2; no clear D. V gave up 4 bases and J gave up 3 bases, with 12 bases separating them. Germline V CDR1 and CDR2: LNHDA, SQIVND (reference sequence). The CDR3 consists of 14 residues. CDR3 DNA sequence: TGTGCCAGTAGTACTCGGGCCTCTTACTATGGCTACACCTTC. This encodes CASSTRASYYGYTF. Full variable domain (rest looked up from reference TRBV19 and TRBJ1-2): DGGITQSPKYLFRKEGQNVTLSCEQNLNHDAMYWYRQDPGQGLRLIYYSQIVNDFQKGDIAEGYSVSREKKESFPLTVTSAQKNPTAFYLCASSTRASYYGYTFGSGTRLTVV.

V is TRBV6-1 and J is TRBJ2-2; D gene uncertain. CDR3 length: 14 amino acids. Trimming cost V 6 bases and J 4 bases, with 12 bases left between them. CDR1 and CDR2 from the germline V gene are MNHNS and SASEGT. The CDR3 DNA follows: TGTGCCAGCAGAAGCCTATTTAGCACCGGGGAGCTGTTTTTT. It specifies CASRSLFSTGELFF.

The chain employs TRBV28 and TRBJ2-7, with 7 bases matching TRBD1. In germline, CDR1 is MDHEN, CDR2 SYDVKM. V lost 5 bases, J lost 1 base, and 11 bases stayed unmatched. The CDR3 length is 16 residues. The CDR3 sequence: CASSHIPGTESYEQYF. CDR3 bases: TGTGCCAGCAGTCATATTCCCGGGACAGAGTCCTACGAGCAGTACTTC.

The gene calls are TRBV7-9 and TRBJ1-1; D uncertain. The CDR3 totals 14 residues. Germline V gives CDR1 SEHNR, CDR2 FQNEAQ (reference sequence). V lost 1 base, J lost 4 bases, and 10 bases lay in between. The CDR3: CASSLGGLGTEAFF. As DNA, the CDR3 is TGTGCCAGCAGCTTAGGCGGACTCGGCACTGAAGCTTTCTTT.

J is TRBJ2-3 and V is TRBV11-3; TRBD2 aligns across 14 bases. The CDR3 is 16 residues long. Per germline, CDR1 SGHNT and CDR2 YENEEA. V gave up 5 bases and J gave up 6 bases; unmatched junction bases: 7. The chain's CDR3 is CASSTGLAGVVDTQYF. In DNA form, the CDR3 reads TGTGCCAGCAGCACGGGACTAGCGGGAGTAGTCGATACGCAGTATTTT.

This clone was seen only once. The J gene is TRBJ2-7, the V gene TRBV27, with D uncertain. V lost 5 bases, J lost 0 bases, and 14 bases lay in between. CDR1 MNHEY and CDR2 SMNVEV come from the germline V gene (reference sequence). The CDR3 spans 15 residues. This CDR3 is CASSRRAEPSYEQYF. The CDR3 DNA follows: TGTGCCAGCAGTCGTCGGGCAGAGCCCTCCTACGAGCAGTACTTC.

The genes are TRBV25-1 and TRBJ1-2; 7 nucleotides align to TRBD1. Unmatched junction bases numbered 7, after V lost 4 bases and J lost 8 bases. CDR3 length equals 13 residues. From germline, CDR1 is MGHDK and CDR2 SYGVNS. The CDR3 DNA reads TGTGCCAGCAGTGTATCACACAGGGGCGGCTACACCTTC. It encodes CASSVSHRGGYTF.

About this clone: This specimen includes other DNA sequences encoding the same CDR3. The chain uses TRBV30 and TRBJ2-2; D is unresolved. The V gene's germline CDR1 is GTSNPN and CDR2 SVGIG (reference sequence). This CDR3 contains 13 residues. Trimming stripped 4 bases from V and 1 base from J, with 7 bases between. The CDR3 nucleotides are TGTGCCTGGAACCCGGGGAACACCGGGGAGCTGTTTTTT. It codes for CAWNPGNTGELFF.

The rearrangement joins TRBV4-1 to TRBJ2-2, with TRBD2 matching 10 bases. V shed 8 bases, J shed 6 bases, and the junction held 9 bases outside the gene matches. This CDR3 has 15 amino acids. Germline-derived CDR1 and CDR2 are MGHRA and YSYEKL. The CDR3 here is CASSWPSGSSGELFF. The CDR3 DNA reads as TGCGCCAGCTCCTGGCCTAGCGGGAGTTCCGGGGAGCTGTTTTTT.

The J gene is TRBJ2-2, the V gene TRBV2; 7 bases agree with TRBD1. CDR3 length: 14 amino acids. Germline-derived CDR1 and CDR2 are SNHLY and FYNNEI. V was clipped by 8 bases and J by 1 base; unmatched bases: 4. CDR3 DNA sequence: TGTGCCAGCTTAAGGGACAGGAACACCGGGGAGCTGTTTTTT. This translates into CASLRDRNTGELFF.

This chain joins TRBV29-1 and TRBJ2-6; 8 nucleotides align to TRBD1. The CDR3 has 17 residues. V was clipped by 6 bases and J by 1 base; unmatched bases: 11. Germline V gene lookup returns CDR1 SQVTM and CDR2 ANQGSEA. The CDR3 bases are TGCAGCGTAGAGGACAGGGAGGTATCGTCTGGGGCCAACGTCCTGACTTTC. Its protein product is CSVEDREVSSGANVLTF.

V gene TRBV5-6 combines with J gene TRBJ2-3; 10 positions match TRBD2. The CDR3 loop spans 17 amino acids. V lost 1 base, J lost 0 bases, and 5 bases stayed unmatched. Germline V CDR1 and CDR2: SGHDT, YYEEEE. CDR3 loop: CASSLLVSGGSTDTQYF. CDR3 nucleotides: TGTGCCAGCAGCTTGCTCGTTAGCGGGGGGAGCACAGATACGCAGTATTTT.

The rearrangement uses TRBV29-1 and TRBJ2-3; D ambiguous. With 2 bases removed from V and 1 base from J, the gap between germline ends came to 7 bases. CDR1 is SQVTM and CDR2 is ANQGSEA in the germline V gene. CDR3 length equals 13 residues. The CDR3 region is CSVEPQGTDTQYF. The DNA for the CDR3 is TGCAGCGTTGAACCGCAGGGCACAGATACGCAGTATTTT.

The genes are TRBV7-9 and TRBJ1-4; D may be TRBD1 (5 bases). Germline V lookup: CDR1 SEHNR, CDR2 FQNEAQ (reference sequence). This CDR3 has 15 residues. The germline V and J ends were trimmed by 1 base and 7 bases, with 13 bases remaining between them. The CDR3 nucleotides read TGTGCCAGCAGCTTAGGTCGAGGGGAGCTTGAAAAACTGTTTTTT. This gives the protein CASSLGRGELEKLFF.